This T cell receptor beta chain is from a study of blood T cell repertoires in COVID-19. Measured with immunoSEQ multiplex PCR; TCRdb has only the in-frame clones, and not every one. The sample has roughly 130,000 clones, 84% seen once. This CDR3 is built from 14 residues. Germline values: CDR1 LGHDT, CDR2 YNNKEL (reference sequence). Trimming cost V 2 bases and J 1 base, with 8 bases left between them. The chain employs TRBV3-1 (or the pseudogene TRBV3-2) and TRBJ1-2, with D possibly matching TRBD1 (5 bases). This receptor was taken from a woman aged 25-40 years who had recovered from COVID-19. Input material: peripheral blood. The DNA of the CDR3 is TGTGCCAGCAGCCAACCAGACAGTAACTATGGCTACACCTTC. Residues: CASSQPDSNYGYTF.